This TCR beta chain was sequenced in a study of T cell repertoires in cytomegalovirus infection. TCRdb re-analysed the reads in MiXCR, keeping a single row per CDR3 protein. The sample includes hundreds of thousands of distinct CDR3 sequences, about 33% of them seen just once. This clonotype was detected only a few times. Its antigen is unknown. The source was cultured PBMCs, collected from culture after CMV antigen stimulation. This receptor was obtained from a human donor in good health (CMV status not recorded). Some clones in this sample may be carry-over from other donors' samples.

The DNA for the CDR3 is TGTGCCAGCAGCTTACTTCAGGGAGGAAACACCATATATTTT. This encodes CASSLLQGGNTIYF. The chain links TRBV7-2 to TRBJ1-3, with D perhaps TRBD1 (5 bases). This CDR3 comprises 14 residues. Trimming took 2 bases from V and 4 from J, leaving 9 bases between them. Looked up from germline, CDR1 is SGHTA and CDR2 is FQGNSA.